The 4 T cell receptor beta chains below all came from one sample that was sequenced in a study of T cells after yellow fever vaccination. TCRdb re-analysed the 5' RACE reads in MiXCR, keeping a single row per CDR3 protein. The repertoire holds about 85,000 distinct CDR3 sequences, with about an eighth as singletons. This material consisted of CD8+ T cells not binding an NS4B(214-222) dextramer, sorted from PBMCs, taken 21 days after the first yellow fever vaccination. These receptors were collected from a man between 18 and 35 years old who received the YFV17D yellow fever vaccine.

The V gene is TRBV4-3, the J gene TRBJ2-7, with no clear D. Between the trimmed V and J ends, which lost 0 bases and 2 bases, there was a span of 5 bases. Germline V gene sequence: CDR1 LGHNA, CDR2 YSLEER. This CDR3 has 13 amino acids. This chain's CDR3 is CASSQDVAYEQYF. In DNA, the CDR3 is TGCGCCAGCAGCCAAGACGTCGCCTACGAGCAGTACTTC.

This clonotype occurred a few times. This chain joins TRBV20-1 and TRBJ1-6; D gene uncertain. The V end was cut by 0 bases, the J end by 9 bases, with 12 bases between. Germline loops: CDR1 DFQATT, CDR2 SNEGSKA (reference sequence). The CDR3 spans 14 residues. The CDR3 here is CSARDPLAISPLHF. The DNA of the CDR3 is TGCAGTGCTAGAGATCCGCTTGCCATTTCACCCCTCCACTTT.

This clonotype has just a few counts. The rearrangement links TRBV5-4 to TRBJ2-3, with D perhaps TRBD2 (5 bases). The CDR3 sequence is 15 residues long. V was trimmed by 5 bases and J by 2 bases, leaving 15 bases between them. Germline V lookup: CDR1 SGHNT, CDR2 YYREEE (reference sequence). CDR3 DNA: TGTGCCAGCAGTCGTCCAGCGGAGAACACAGATACGCAGTATTTT. It yields the protein CASSRPAENTDTQYF. The full variable domain, rest sourced from reference TRBV5-4 and TRBJ2-3, is ETGVTQSPTHLIKTRGQQVTLRCSSQSGHNTVSWYQQALGQGPQFIFQYYREEENGRGNFPPRFSGLQFPNYSSELNVNALELDDSALYLCASSRPAENTDTQYFGPGTRLTVL.

The chain combines TRBV10-3 with TRBJ2-1; D may be TRBD1 or TRBD2 (5 bases each). Germline CDR1 and CDR2: ENHRY and SYGVKD. The CDR3 runs to 15 residues. V was clipped by 5 bases and J by 8 bases, with 19 bases between them. DNA for the CDR3: TGTGCCATCAGTTTACGGGACCCCCCGGAGGATGAGCAGTTCTTC. It encodes CAISLRDPPEDEQFF.